This T cell receptor beta chain was recovered during a study of neurological immune-mediated disorders. Across the study: A relapsing-remitting course was seen in most of the roughly 34 multiple sclerosis patients and a secondary progressive course in 3.

CDR1 SGHVS and CDR2 FQNEAQ come from the germline V gene. Unmatched junction bases numbered 16, after V lost 5 bases and J lost 4 bases. The CDR3 loop spans 18 amino acids. It was by 5'RACE with 10-nucleotide random UMIs that the cDNA was made. Each CDR3 protein is one row after TCRdb ran MiXCR on the 5' RACE reads. Here the sample spans some 57,000 distinct CDR3 sequences, under 5.5% being singletons. The V gene is TRBV7-8, the J gene TRBJ2-5; TRBD1 agrees at 10 bases. The clonotype originates from a woman in her fifties or sixties with multiple sclerosis. What was sequenced was PBMCs. The CDR3 region is CASSRPSSGQGVIETQYF. The CDR3 bases are TGTGCCAGCAGCCGACCTTCCAGCGGACAGGGGGTTATAGAGACCCAGTACTTC.